The 27 T cell receptor beta chains reported below all come from one sample, sequenced in a study of OX40 agonist ivuxolimab in advanced cancers. The method was immunoSEQ multiplex PCR; TCRdb's version includes in-frame clones alone and lacks a portion of them. The sample includes approximately 33,000 clones, over 90% of them seen just once. The material was CD4+ or CD8+ T cells sorted from blood, obtained in a trial of the OX40 agonist ivuxolimab. Every receptor here comes from an adult with an advanced solid tumor such as melanoma, head and neck, liver or kidney cancer.

This clone was observed a few times. This sequence joins TRBV21-1 and TRBJ2-1; TRBD2, the D gene given by the table, was not confirmed from the DNA. TRBV21-1 is flagged as a pseudogene. This CDR3 has 16 residues. CDR3 nucleotides: TGTGCCAGCAGCACCACGGGACTCATTCTAGGGAATGAGCAGTTCTTC. It translates to CASSTTGLILGNEQFF.

This chain uses TRBV19 with TRBJ2-7; D call uncertain. The V end was cut by 5 bases, the J end by 0 bases, with 8 bases between. The CDR3 has 13 amino acids. Germline-derived CDR1 and CDR2 are LNHDA and SQIVND (reference sequence). The CDR3 nucleotides read TGTGCCAGTAGTCACGGACCCTCCTACGAGCAGTACTTC. Its protein product is CASSHGPSYEQYF.

CDR3 nucleotides: TGCAGCGTTGATACGGGGGGGCTGACAGATACGCAGTATTTT. Translating gives CSVDTGGLTDTQYF. V and J are TRBV29-1 and TRBJ2-3, with TRBD2 matching over 8 bases. CDR1 and CDR2 (germline): SQVTM, ANQGSEA. The CDR3 is 14 amino acids. The J segment lost 3 bases and the V segment lost 3 bases, leaving 5 bases of the junction unmatched.

This chain links TRBV15 with TRBJ1-1; no definite D call. The CDR3 totals 16 residues. The V end lost 3 bases, the J end lost 1 base, and 15 bases lay between the germline ends. Germline loops: CDR1 LNHNV, CDR2 YYDKDF (reference sequence). The CDR3 sequence is CATSSFLGPGNTEAFF. CDR3 bases: TGTGCCACCAGCAGCTTTTTGGGTCCTGGGAACACTGAAGCTTTCTTT.

This chain uses TRBV29-1 with TRBJ2-7, with a weak D call TRBD2 (6 bases). Germline V CDR1 and CDR2: SQVTM, ANQGSEA. The V and J ends lost 1 base and 3 bases respectively, with 7 bases between them. This CDR3 comprises 12 residues. The CDR3 region is CSVEGRGYEQYF. As DNA, the CDR3 is TGCAGCGTTGAAGGGAGGGGCTACGAGCAGTACTTC.

The chain couples TRBV27 to TRBJ1-1; D is undetermined. Germline lookup yields CDR1 MNHEY and CDR2 SMNVEV (reference sequence). V lost 5 bases and J 7 bases, leaving 8 bases between the germline ends. CDR3 length: 11 amino acids. Here the CDR3 DNA reads TGTGCCAGCAGTGACGGGAGTGAAGCTTTCTTT. This gives the protein CASSDGSEAFF.

V gene TRBV27 combines with J gene TRBJ2-7; D is tentatively TRBD1 or TRBD2 (5 bases each). The CDR3 consists of 13 residues. V lost 4 bases to trimming and J lost 3 bases, with 10 bases between them. The germline CDR1 and CDR2 sequences are MNHEY and SMNVEV (reference sequence). CDR3 protein: CASSSGRNYEQYF. The CDR3 coding sequence is TGTGCCAGCAGTTCGGGACGAAACTACGAGCAGTACTTC.

The J gene is TRBJ1-4, the V gene TRBV28; tentatively, D is TRBD1 (5 bases). Trimming shortened V by 5 bases and J by 6 bases, and 19 bases separated the two germline ends. This CDR3 contains 16 residues. Looked up from germline, CDR1 is MDHEN and CDR2 is SYDVKM. Written as DNA, the CDR3 is TGTGCCAGCAGTCCGCGGATGGACAAATTCGATGAAAAACTGTTTTTT. Residues: CASSPRMDKFDEKLFF.

The chain joins TRBV6-1 to TRBJ1-2, with D tentatively TRBD1 (5 bases). The CDR3 consists of 15 residues. Germline CDR1 and CDR2: MNHNS and SASEGT. V was pared by 7 bases and J by 0 bases, with 15 bases between. This CDR3 reads CASTDRQKANYGYTF. The CDR3 nucleotides read TGTGCCAGCACCGATCGACAGAAAGCTAACTATGGCTACACCTTC.

The gene calls are TRBV6-5 and TRBJ2-7, with 8 positions matching TRBD1. The CDR3 length is 13 residues. J lost 3 bases, V lost 5 bases, and 3 bases had no gene match. CDR1 is MNHEY, CDR2 SVGAGI, per germline. The DNA for the CDR3 is TGTGCCAGCAGTGGGACAGGAGGCTACGAGCAGTACTTC. This gives the protein CASSGTGGYEQYF.

The chain links TRBV29-1 to TRBJ2-1; TRBD1 matches at 7 bases. The ends lost 5 bases at V and 9 bases at J; junction bases unmatched: 19. Germline V CDR1 and CDR2: SQVTM, ANQGSEA. CDR3 size: 16 residues. CDR3 nucleotide sequence: TGCAGCGTTCTCCAGGGGGTTACATCTTCGCCATTTGAGCAGTTCTTC. Protein: CSVLQGVTSSPFEQFF.

V gene TRBV9 combines with J gene TRBJ2-3, with D possibly being TRBD2 (5 bases). The CDR3 has 15 amino acids. Trimming cost V 3 bases and J 2 bases, with 13 bases left between them. The germline V gene encodes CDR1 SGDLS and CDR2 YYNGEE. This CDR3 reads CASSGSGQYTDTQYF. CDR3 sequence (DNA): TGTGCCAGCAGCGGCAGCGGCCAATACACAGATACGCAGTATTTT.

This clone was seen a single time. The chain employs TRBV13 and TRBJ2-6; D is perhaps TRBD2 (5 bases). The CDR3 contains 15 residues. Germline loops: CDR1 PRHDT, CDR2 FYEKMQ (reference sequence). Trimming removed 5 bases from V and 1 base from J, with 9 bases in between. The DNA of the CDR3 is TGTGCCAGCAGCCCGGAGGAGTCTGGGGCCAACGTCCTGACTTTC. This encodes CASSPEESGANVLTF.

The CDR3 spells CAISDAETEQYF. DNA for the CDR3: TGTGCCATCAGTGATGCCGAGACCGAGCAGTACTTC. The chain is built from TRBV10-3 and TRBJ2-7, with unresolved D. The ends were cut back, 3 bases at V and 6 bases at J, with 9 bases in the middle. The germline CDR1 and CDR2 sequences are ENHRY and SYGVKD. The CDR3 totals 12 residues.

The chain recombines TRBV7-8 with TRBJ1-4; 8 nucleotides match TRBD1. The CDR3 is made up of 19 amino acids. Looked up from germline, CDR1 is SGHVS and CDR2 is FQNEAQ. V lost 5 bases to trimming and J lost 0 bases; unmatched junction nucleotides: 14. CDR3 amino acids: CASSPHLGAGGATNEKLFF. The CDR3 bases are TGTGCCAGCAGCCCGCATCTCGGGGCAGGGGGCGCAACTAATGAAAAACTGTTTTTT. Using reference TRBV7-8 and TRBJ1-4 for the parts outside the CDR3, the full variable domain is GAGVSQSPRYKVAKRGQDVALRCDPISGHVSLFWYQQALGQGPEFLTYFQNEAQLDKSGLPSDRFFAERPEGSVSTLKIQRTQQEDSAVYLCASSPHLGAGGATNEKLFFGSGTQLSVL.

The CDR3 spells CASSQDGRGSATQYF. The CDR3 region has the DNA TGCGCCAGCAGCCAAGATGGGCGGGGTTCCGCTACGCAGTATTTT. The chain links TRBV4-1 to TRBJ2-3; D perhaps matches TRBD2 (6 bases). This CDR3 contains 15 residues. V was pared by 0 bases and J by 8 bases, with 15 bases between. Germline CDR1 MGHRA, CDR2 YSYEKL.

The rearrangement joins TRBV9 to TRBJ2-1; D possibly matches TRBD1 or TRBD2 (5 bases each). Germline CDR1 reads SGDLS; CDR2 reads YYNGEE. Trimming cost V 3 bases and J 2 bases, with 12 bases left between them. The CDR3 has 15 residues. Here the CDR3 reads CASSAGAVPYNEQFF. The CDR3 DNA reads as TGTGCCAGCAGCGCCGGGGCCGTTCCCTACAATGAGCAGTTCTTC.

This clone was detected only once. The chain is built from TRBV6-5 and TRBJ2-7; TRBD2 might be the D (7 bases). This CDR3 is 16 amino acids long. Looked up from germline, CDR1 is MNHEY and CDR2 is SVGAGI. Trimming left V 0 bases short and J 0 bases short, with 12 bases between. In DNA, the CDR3 is TGTGCCAGCAGTTACTCGAAGGGGGGGGGCTCCTACGAGCAGTACTTC. This translates into CASSYSKGGGSYEQYF.

In regard to this clone: The same CDR3 can be traced to other DNA sequences in this sample. The chain combines TRBV5-4 with TRBJ2-7; D ambiguous. The CDR3 consists of 13 residues. Trimming removed 0 bases from V and 2 bases from J, with 6 bases in between. CDR1 and CDR2 (germline): SGHNT, YYREEE (reference sequence). CDR3: CASSLGSTYEQYF. The DNA for the CDR3 is TGTGCCAGCAGCTTGGGTAGCACCTACGAGCAGTACTTC. The variable domain in full, completed from reference TRBV5-4 and TRBJ2-7, reads ETGVTQSPTHLIKTRGQQVTLRCSSQSGHNTVSWYQQALGQGPQFIFQYYREEENGRGNFPPRFSGLQFPNYSSELNVNALELDDSALYLCASSLGSTYEQYFGPGTRLTVT.

J is TRBJ1-1 and V is TRBV28; perhaps TRBD1 as D (6 bases). The CDR3 loop spans 13 amino acids. Germline-derived CDR1 and CDR2 are MDHEN and SYDVKM. The V gene lost 6 bases and the J gene lost 1 base, with 9 bases spanning the gap. CDR3 nucleotides: TGTGCCAGCAGGACAGGTGGGAACACTGAAGCTTTCTTT. Residues: CASRTGGNTEAFF.

The CDR3 region is CASSPYQETQYF. The CDR3 DNA reads TGTGCCAGCTCACCGTACCAAGAGACCCAGTACTTC. This chain links TRBV18 with TRBJ2-5; D unclear. The CDR3 totals 12 residues. The germline V and J ends were trimmed by 3 bases and 0 bases, with 2 bases remaining between them. Germline lookup yields CDR1 KGHSH and CDR2 LQKENI. Combining the CDR3 with reference TRBV18 and TRBJ2-5 gives the whole variable domain NAGVMQNPRHLVRRRGQEARLRCSPMKGHSHVYWYRQLPEEGLKFMVYLQKENIIDESGMPKERFSAEFPKEGPSILRIQQVVRGDSAAYFCASSPYQETQYFGPGTRLLVL.

The chain employs TRBV5-6 and TRBJ1-1, with a tentative D call TRBD1 (5 bases). There are 15 residues in the CDR3. The germline V and J ends were trimmed by 3 bases and 6 bases, with 18 bases remaining between them. The germline V gene has CDR1 SGHDT and CDR2 YYEEEE. The CDR3 nucleotides read TGTGCCAGCAGCTCCCTTGTGGGGGGAGGCCCTGAAGCTTTCTTT. This translates into CASSSLVGGGPEAFF.

In regard to this clone: One end of the junction varies from germline; a read error may be responsible. CDR3 in amino acids: CATMGVNTEVFF. The CDR3 nucleotides read TGTGCCACAATGGGGGTGAACACTGAAGTTTTCTTT. The chain uses TRBV2 and TRBJ1-1, with D possibly TRBD1 on 5 matching bases. CDR1 SNHLY and CDR2 FYNNEI come from the germline V gene. The CDR3 consists of 12 residues.

The table lists this clone with a few counts. The V and J genes are TRBV7-9 and TRBJ1-5; no clear D. V dropped 1 base and J dropped 4 bases, with 8 bases sitting between them. Germline CDR1 SEHNR, CDR2 FQNEAQ (reference sequence). CDR3 size: 14 residues. CDR3 amino acids: CASSLGIGNQPQHF. The DNA for the CDR3 is TGTGCCAGCAGCTTAGGGATCGGAAATCAGCCCCAGCATTTT.

The J gene is TRBJ1-5, the V gene TRBV28; D may be TRBD1 (5 bases). V lost 5 bases, J lost 0 bases, and 11 bases lay in between. Germline V lookup: CDR1 MDHEN, CDR2 SYDVKM. The CDR3 is 15 amino acids. CDR3 bases: TGTGCCAGCAGTCCGACAGTAACTAGCAATCAGCCCCAGCATTTT. Translating gives CASSPTVTSNQPQHF.

A single count supports this clone. V gene TRBV4-3 combines with J gene TRBJ1-2; D gene unclear. CDR1 and CDR2 (germline): LGHNA, YSLEER. With 4 bases removed from V and 0 bases from J, the gap between germline ends came to 12 bases. The CDR3 is 15 residues long. CDR3 sequence: CASSPQHQANYGYTF. The CDR3 DNA reads as TGCGCCAGCAGCCCCCAACACCAAGCTAACTATGGCTACACCTTC.

The CDR3 nucleotides read TGTGCCAGCAGTGCCTTGAGCGGAGACTCCTACAATGAGCAGTTCTTC. Its protein product is CASSALSGDSYNEQFF. V gene TRBV11-2 combines with J gene TRBJ2-1; TRBD2 is a possible D gene (5 bases). The CDR3 runs to 16 residues. Trimming shortened V by 6 bases and J by 0 bases, and 15 bases separated the two germline ends. Germline V gene lookup returns CDR1 SGHAT and CDR2 FQNNGV.